This paragraph covers one TCR beta chain sequence. It lacks a known antigen. Nothing much larger sits one base from this clone, and base qualities are not available. The data are from a study of immune evolution from preneoplasia to lung adenocarcinoma (dated by TCRdb to the early 2020s). Context from the whole study: HLA loss of heterozygosity was seen in 7%, 15% and 33% of AIS, MIA and ADC lesions, and in no AAH lesions. TCR sequencing data came from 45 to 60 patients. POLYSOLVER was used to infer class I HLA alleles from exome data, and LOHHLA was used to detect allele-specific HLA loss. The sample size depended on which specimens were available, not on a prior power calculation. The study profiled immune contexture across lung adenocarcinoma precursors and invasive adenocarcinoma using immune gene expression, TCR sequencing and multiplex immunofluorescence. The immune data were integrated with whole exome sequencing and methylation data obtained from the same cohort of nodules. The overall cohort comprised just under 55 patients with pulmonary nodules who underwent surgical resection. According to the study, around 99 samples were used for TCR sequencing. Resected precursor lesions (AAH, AIS, MIA) and invasive adenocarcinomas were compared against paired morphologically normal lung tissue.

Study-level results and caveats: Normal lung showed the highest clonality, whereas later-stage lesions appeared to have higher T cell density and diversity but lower clonality. The highest T cell clonality was observed in KRAS-mutant nodules compared with EGFR-mutant or double wild-type lesions. Findings were based on association rather than direct causation; larger cohorts with long-term follow-up and longitudinal biopsies were deemed needed. The highest top T cell clone frequencies were observed in normal lung, and a progressive decrease in top T cell clone frequencies appeared to occur from AAH through AIS, MIA and invasive adenocarcinoma. Because all patients came from Japan and China, whether the findings apply to Western populations was uncertain.

The immunoSEQ hsTCRbeta Kit was used to sequence TCR beta CDR3 regions from DNA. Per the original workflow: TCR sequencing data were analysed with the ImmunoSEQ Analyzer. T cell clonality was defined as 1 minus Pielou's evenness, as computed on productive rearrangements. The inverse Simpson index, applied to productive templates, was used to measure T cell diversity. T cell density was TCR beta template counts normalized to usable DNA, estimated by amplifying and sequencing housekeeping genes. Two-sided Kruskal-Wallis tests were used to compare TCR metrics across histologic stages. TCRdb obtained this table from immuneACCESS and retained in-frame rearrangements with V and J assigned. These tables miss some clones; where compared with another copy, unresolved V genes account for less than half of the shortfall, and the remainder is unexplained. That table supplies the V and J calls and clone size; D and trimming were determined from the DNA. The sample table lists 9,000 to 10,000 clones, around 80% of them with a count of one. The ten largest clonotypes hold 4% to 5% of the sample.

V is pared back by 2 bases and J by 8 bases, with 15 bases lying between the germline termini. The germline V gene encodes CDR1 MNHNS and CDR2 SASEGT. From cysteine to phenylalanine, the CDR3 is 14 amino acids long. Only CDR3 DNA remains: 42 bases, in frame from the first base. The patients had resection in Japan or China between the mid-2010s and the late 2010s. The histologic diagnosis of each case was independently confirmed on H&E slides by two lung cancer pathologists. For nucleic acid extraction, premalignant or tumor cells were enriched by macro-dissection following pathologic assessment. The AllPrep DNA/RNA FFPE Kit was used to isolate DNA from FFPE tissue.

This receptor was taken from a person in their 70s with lung adenocarcinoma. Some clones in this sample may be carry-over from other donors' samples. What was sequenced was FFPE minimally invasive lung adenocarcinoma tissue. The cell subset or site label corresponds to: micro-invasive lung adenocarcinoma (MIA). The chain couples TRBV6-1 to TRBJ1-2, with no D gene named confidently. The DNA is as follows: TGTGCCAGCAGTGAACCCCCCGACATAGAAGGCTACACCTTC. This is translated as CASSEPPDIEGYTF.